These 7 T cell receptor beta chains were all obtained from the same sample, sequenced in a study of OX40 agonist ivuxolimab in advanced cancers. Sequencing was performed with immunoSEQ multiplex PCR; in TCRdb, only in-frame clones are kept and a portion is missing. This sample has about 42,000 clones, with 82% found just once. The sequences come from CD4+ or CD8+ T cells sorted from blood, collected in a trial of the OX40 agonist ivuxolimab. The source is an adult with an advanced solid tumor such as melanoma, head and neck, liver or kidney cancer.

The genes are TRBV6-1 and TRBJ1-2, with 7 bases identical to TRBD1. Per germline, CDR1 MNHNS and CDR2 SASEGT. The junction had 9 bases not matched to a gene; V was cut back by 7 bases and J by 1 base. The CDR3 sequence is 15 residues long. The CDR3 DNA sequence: TGTGCCAGCATTCTTGACAGGGAAATTAACTATGGCTACACCTTC. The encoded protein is CASILDREINYGYTF.

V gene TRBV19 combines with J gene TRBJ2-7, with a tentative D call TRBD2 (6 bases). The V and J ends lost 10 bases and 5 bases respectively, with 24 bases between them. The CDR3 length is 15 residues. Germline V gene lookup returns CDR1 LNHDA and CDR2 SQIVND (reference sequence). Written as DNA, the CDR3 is TGTGCCACGCGGGGTAGCATTGGGCGAGGTCACGAGCAGTACTTC. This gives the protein CATRGSIGRGHEQYF.

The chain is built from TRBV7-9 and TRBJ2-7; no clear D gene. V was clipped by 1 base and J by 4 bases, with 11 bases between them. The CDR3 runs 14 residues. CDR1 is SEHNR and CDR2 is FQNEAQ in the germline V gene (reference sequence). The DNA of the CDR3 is TGTGCCAGCAGCTTAGGGCTGGCCTTTTACGAGCAGTACTTC. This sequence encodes CASSLGLAFYEQYF. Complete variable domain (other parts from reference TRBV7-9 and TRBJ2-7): DTGVSQNPRHKITKRGQNVTFRCDPISEHNRLYWYRQTLGQGPEFLTYFQNEAQLEKSRLLSDRFSAERPKGSFSTLEIQRTEQGDSAMYLCASSLGLAFYEQYFGPGTRLTVT.

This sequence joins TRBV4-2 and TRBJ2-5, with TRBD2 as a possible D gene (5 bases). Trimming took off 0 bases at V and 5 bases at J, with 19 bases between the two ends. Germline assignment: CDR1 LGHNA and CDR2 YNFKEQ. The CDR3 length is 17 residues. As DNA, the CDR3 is TGTGCCAGCAGCCAAGATGGGGTTCCACCTTGGGAGGAGACCCAGTACTTC. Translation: CASSQDGVPPWEETQYF.

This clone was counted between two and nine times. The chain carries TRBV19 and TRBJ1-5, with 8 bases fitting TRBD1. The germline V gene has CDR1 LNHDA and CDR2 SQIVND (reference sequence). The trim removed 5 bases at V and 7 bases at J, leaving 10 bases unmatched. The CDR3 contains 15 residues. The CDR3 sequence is CASSAQQTGVQPQHF. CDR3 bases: TGTGCCAGTAGTGCCCAGCAGACAGGGGTGCAGCCCCAGCATTTT.

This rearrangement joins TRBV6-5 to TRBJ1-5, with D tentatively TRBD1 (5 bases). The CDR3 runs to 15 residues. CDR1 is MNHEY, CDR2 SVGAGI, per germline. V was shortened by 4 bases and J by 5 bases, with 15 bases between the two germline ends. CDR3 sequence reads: CASSSPRDFDQPQHF. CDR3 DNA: TGTGCCAGCAGTTCCCCCCGGGACTTCGATCAGCCCCAGCATTTT.

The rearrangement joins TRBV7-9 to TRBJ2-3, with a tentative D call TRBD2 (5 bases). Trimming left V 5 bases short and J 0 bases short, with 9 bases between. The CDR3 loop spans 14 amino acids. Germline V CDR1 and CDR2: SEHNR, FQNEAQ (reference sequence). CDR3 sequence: CASSRETSTDTQYF. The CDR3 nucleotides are TGTGCCAGCAGCCGGGAAACCAGCACAGATACGCAGTATTTT.